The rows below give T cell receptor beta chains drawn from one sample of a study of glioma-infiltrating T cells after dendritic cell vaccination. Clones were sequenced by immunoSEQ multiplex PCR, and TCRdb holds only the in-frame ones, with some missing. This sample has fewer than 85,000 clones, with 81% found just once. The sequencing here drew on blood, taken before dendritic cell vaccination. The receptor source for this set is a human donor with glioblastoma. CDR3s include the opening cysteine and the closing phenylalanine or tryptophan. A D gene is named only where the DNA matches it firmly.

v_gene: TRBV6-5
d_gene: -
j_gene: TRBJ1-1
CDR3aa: CASSFDSEAFF

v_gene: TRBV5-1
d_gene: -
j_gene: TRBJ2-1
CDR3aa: CASSLEQGVNEQFF

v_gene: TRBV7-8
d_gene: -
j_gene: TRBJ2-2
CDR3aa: CASSFRDLSTGELFF

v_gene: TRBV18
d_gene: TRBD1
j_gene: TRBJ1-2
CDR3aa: CASSPQGANYGYTF

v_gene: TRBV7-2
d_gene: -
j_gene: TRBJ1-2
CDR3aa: CASSLMDSSFYGYTF

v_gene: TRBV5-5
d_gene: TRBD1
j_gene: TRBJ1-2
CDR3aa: CASSYDREERYGYTF

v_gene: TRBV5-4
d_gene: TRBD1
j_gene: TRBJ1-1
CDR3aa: CASSLVPDRVNTEAFF

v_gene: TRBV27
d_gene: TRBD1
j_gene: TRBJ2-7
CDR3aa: CASSFTGDREDEQYF

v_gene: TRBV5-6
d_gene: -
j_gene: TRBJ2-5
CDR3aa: CASSPFQETQYF

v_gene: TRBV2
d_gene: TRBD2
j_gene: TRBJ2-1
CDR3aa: CASSRLAASYNEQFF

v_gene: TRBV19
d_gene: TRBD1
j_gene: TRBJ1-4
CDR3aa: CASSIVASGGGEKLFF

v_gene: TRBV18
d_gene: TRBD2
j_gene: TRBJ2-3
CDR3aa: CASSERLAGTDTQYF

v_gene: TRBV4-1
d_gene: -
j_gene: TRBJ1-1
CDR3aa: CASSQEGGDYVRSTEAFF

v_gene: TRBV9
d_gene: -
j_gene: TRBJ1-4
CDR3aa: CASSARPQTGYEKLFF

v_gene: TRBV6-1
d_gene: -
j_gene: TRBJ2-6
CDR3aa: CASSASTATGAGANVLTF

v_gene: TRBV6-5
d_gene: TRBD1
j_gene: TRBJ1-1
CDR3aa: CASRQTGGEAFF

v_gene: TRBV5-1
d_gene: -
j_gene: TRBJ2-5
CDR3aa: CASSIEPQETQYF

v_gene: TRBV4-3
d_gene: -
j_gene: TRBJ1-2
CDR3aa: CASSQVEGPYGYTF

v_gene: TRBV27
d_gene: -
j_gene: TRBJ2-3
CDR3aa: CASSLSQDTQYF

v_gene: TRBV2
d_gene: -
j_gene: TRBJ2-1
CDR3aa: CASSPGRISYNEQFF

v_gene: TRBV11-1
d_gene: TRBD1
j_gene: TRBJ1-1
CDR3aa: CASSFNRGNTEAFF

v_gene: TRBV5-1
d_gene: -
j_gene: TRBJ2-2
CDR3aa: CASSKDGLTGELFF

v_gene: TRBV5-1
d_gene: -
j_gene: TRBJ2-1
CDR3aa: CASSLDTGRDEQFF

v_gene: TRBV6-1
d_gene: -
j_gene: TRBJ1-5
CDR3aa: CASSDGDSNQPQHF

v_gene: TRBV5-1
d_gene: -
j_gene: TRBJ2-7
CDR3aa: CASSFGLSYEQYF

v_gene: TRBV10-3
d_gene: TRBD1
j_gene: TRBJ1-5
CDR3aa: CAISDETGGSQPQHF

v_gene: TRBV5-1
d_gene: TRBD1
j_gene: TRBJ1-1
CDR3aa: CASSSRGDTEAFF

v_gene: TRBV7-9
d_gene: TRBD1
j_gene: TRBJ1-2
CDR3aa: CASSFGGTGAEGYTF

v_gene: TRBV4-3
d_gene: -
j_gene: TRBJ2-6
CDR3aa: CASSQDQGAGANVLTF

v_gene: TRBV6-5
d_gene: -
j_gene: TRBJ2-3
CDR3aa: CASSGRGRGGDTQYF

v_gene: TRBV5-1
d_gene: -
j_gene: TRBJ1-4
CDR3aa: CASSPHPGPDEKLFF

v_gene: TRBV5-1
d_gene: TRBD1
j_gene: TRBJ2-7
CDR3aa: CASSPGDRELYEQYF

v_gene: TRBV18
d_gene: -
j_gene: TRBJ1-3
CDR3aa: CASSRGQLSGNTIYF

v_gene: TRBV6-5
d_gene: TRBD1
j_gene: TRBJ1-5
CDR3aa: CASRTKRQGNQPQHF

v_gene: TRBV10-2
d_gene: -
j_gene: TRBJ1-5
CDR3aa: CASSESSQGNQPQHF

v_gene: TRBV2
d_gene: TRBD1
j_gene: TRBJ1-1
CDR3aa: CASSPDRVAEAFF

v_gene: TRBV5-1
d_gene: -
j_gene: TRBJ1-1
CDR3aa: CASSLELGQNTEAFF

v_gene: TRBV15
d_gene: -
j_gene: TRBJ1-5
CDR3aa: CATSREGQGNQPQHF

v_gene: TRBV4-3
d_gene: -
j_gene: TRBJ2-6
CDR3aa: CASSPGASGANVLTF

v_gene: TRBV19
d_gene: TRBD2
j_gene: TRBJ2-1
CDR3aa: CASSIRLAGGGSYNEQFF

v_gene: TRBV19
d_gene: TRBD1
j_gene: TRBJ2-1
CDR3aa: CASSRDSYNEQFF

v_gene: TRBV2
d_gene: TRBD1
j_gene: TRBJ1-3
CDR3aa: CASSLGTTGDGNTIYF

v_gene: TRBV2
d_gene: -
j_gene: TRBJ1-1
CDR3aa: CASSRGLNTEAFF

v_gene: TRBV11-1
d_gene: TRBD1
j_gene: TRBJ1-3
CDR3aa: CASSPWDRLRGNTIYF

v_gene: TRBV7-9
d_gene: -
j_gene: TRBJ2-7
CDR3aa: CASSSTAYEQYF

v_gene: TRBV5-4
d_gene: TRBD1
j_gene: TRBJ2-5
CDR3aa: CASIPDRGEETQYF

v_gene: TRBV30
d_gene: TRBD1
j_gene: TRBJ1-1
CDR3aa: CAWTAGGGTEAFF

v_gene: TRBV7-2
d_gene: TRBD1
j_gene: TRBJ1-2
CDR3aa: CASSLGTGVGYNYGYTF

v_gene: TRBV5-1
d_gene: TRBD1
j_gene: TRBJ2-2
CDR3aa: CASSSRQGSNTGELFF

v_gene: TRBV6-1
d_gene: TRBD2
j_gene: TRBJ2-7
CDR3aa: CASSAGLAGPTLPYEQYF

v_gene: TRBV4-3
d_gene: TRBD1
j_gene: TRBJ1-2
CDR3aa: CASSQKGQIYGYTF

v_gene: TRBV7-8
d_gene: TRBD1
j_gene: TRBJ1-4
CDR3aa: CASSGRDRGEKLFF

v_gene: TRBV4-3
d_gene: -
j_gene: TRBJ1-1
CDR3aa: CASSQGQLNTEAFF

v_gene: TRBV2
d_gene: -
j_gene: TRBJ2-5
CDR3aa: CASSVGLGAQETQYF

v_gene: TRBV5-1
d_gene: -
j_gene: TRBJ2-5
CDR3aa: CASSAFLNPREKETQYF